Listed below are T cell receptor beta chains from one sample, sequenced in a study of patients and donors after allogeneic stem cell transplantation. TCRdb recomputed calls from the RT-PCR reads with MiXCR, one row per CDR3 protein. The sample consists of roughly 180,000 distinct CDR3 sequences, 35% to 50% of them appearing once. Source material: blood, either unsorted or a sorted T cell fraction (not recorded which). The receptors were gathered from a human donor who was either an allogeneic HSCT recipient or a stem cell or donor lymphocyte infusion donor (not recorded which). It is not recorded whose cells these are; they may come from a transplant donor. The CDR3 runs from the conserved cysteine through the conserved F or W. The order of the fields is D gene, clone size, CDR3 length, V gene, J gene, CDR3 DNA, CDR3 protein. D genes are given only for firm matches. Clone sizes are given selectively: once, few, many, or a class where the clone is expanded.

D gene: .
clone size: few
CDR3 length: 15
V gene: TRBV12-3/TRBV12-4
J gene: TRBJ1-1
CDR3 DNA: TGTGCCAGCAGTTTAGGTTATTCGACGAGCACTGAAGCTTTCTTT
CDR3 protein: CASSLGYSTSTEAFF

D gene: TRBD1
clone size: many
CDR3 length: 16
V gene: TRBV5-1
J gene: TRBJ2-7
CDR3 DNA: TGCGCCAGCACCCCATTCCAGGGGGAGACACACTACGAGCAGTACTTC
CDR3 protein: CASTPFQGETHYEQYF

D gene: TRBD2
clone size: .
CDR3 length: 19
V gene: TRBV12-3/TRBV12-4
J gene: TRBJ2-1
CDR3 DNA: TGTGCCAGCAGTTTGAGGAGCGGGAGGGCCACAGATTACTACAATGAGCAGTTCTTC
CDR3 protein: CASSLRSGRATDYYNEQFF

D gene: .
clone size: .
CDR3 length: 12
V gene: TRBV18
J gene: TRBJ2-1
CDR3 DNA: TGTGCCAGCTCACCACCGGCGTATGAGCAGTTCTTC
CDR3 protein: CASSPPAYEQFF

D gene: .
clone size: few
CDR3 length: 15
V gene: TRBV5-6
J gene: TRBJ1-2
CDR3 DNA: TGTGCCAGCAGCTCGCGGACAGACCCTAACTATGGCTACACCTTC
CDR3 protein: CASSSRTDPNYGYTF

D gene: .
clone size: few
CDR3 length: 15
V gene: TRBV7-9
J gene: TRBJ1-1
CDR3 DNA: TGTGCCAGCAGCTTTTACGGACAGAGGAACACTGAAGCTTTCTTT
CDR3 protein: CASSFYGQRNTEAFF

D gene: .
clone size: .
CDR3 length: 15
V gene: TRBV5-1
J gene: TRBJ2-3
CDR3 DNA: TGCGCCAGCAGCTTGCGAGCGACGAGCACAGATACGCAGTATTTT
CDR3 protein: CASSLRATSTDTQYF

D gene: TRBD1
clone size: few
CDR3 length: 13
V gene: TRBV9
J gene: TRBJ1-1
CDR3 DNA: TGTGCCAGCAGCTTTACAGGGGTCACTGAAGCTTTCTTT
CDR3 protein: CASSFTGVTEAFF

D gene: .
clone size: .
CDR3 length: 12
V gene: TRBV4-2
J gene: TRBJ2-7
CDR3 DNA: TGTGCCAGCAGCTACCGACCCTACGAGCAGTACTTC
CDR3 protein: CASSYRPYEQYF

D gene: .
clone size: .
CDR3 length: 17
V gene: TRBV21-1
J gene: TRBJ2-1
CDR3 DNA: TGTGCCAGCAGCCTAGAGACAGTGCCGAGCTCCTACAATGAGCAGTTCTTC
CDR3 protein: CASSLETVPSSYNEQFF

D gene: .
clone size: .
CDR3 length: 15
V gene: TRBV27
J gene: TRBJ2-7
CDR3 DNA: TGTGCCAGCAGTTTATCGAACCGGGTTGGTTACGAGCAGTACTTC
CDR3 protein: CASSLSNRVGYEQYF

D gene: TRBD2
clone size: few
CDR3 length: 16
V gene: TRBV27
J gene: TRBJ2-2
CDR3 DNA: TGTGCCAGCAGTTTATTGGCTAGCGGCAACACCGGGGAGCTGTTTTTT
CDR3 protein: CASSLLASGNTGELFF

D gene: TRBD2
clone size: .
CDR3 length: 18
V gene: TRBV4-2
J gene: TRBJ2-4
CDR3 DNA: TGTGCCAGCAGCCAGGATAGCGGGAGGGCCGAGACCAAAAACATTCAGTACTTC
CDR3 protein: CASSQDSGRAETKNIQYF

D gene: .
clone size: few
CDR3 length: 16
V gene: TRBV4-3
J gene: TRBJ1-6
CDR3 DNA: TGCGCCAGCAGCCACCTCGGTGGGACGGGTAATTCACCCCTCCACTTT
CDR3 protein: CASSHLGGTGNSPLHF

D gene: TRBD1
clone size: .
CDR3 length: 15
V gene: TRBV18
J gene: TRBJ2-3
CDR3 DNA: TGTGCCAGCTCCTACGGACAGGGAGGCACAGATACGCAGTATTTT
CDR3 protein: CASSYGQGGTDTQYF

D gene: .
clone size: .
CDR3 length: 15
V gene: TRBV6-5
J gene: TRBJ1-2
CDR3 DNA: TGTGCCAGCACCCCCCGGGGGGCCGAAGACTATGGCTACACCTTC
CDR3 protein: CASTPRGAEDYGYTF

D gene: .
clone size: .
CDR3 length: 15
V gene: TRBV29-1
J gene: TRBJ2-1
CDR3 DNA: TGCAGCGTTGAGCCCCCTAGCGAGGCCTACAATGAGCAGTTCTTC
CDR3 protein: CSVEPPSEAYNEQFF

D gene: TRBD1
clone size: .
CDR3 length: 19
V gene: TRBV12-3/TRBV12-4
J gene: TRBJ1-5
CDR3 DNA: TGTGCCAGCAGTTCATTCTCCGGGACAGGGGGCCGGAGCAATCAGCCCCAGCATTTT
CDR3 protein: CASSSFSGTGGRSNQPQHF

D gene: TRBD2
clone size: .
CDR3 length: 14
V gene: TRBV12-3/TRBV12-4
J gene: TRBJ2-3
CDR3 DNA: TGTGCCAGCAGAACTAGCGGGAGCCGCGATACGCAGTATTTT
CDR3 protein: CASRTSGSRDTQYF

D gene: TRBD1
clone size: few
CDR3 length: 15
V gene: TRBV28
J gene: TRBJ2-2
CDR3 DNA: TGTGCCAGCAGCCGGGACAGGGGGCGCGGCGGGGAGCTGTTTTTT
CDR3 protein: CASSRDRGRGGELFF

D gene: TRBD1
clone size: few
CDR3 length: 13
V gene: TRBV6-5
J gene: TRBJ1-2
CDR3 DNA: TGTGCCAGCGCCCGGACAGGGGGCTATGGCTACACCTTC
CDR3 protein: CASARTGGYGYTF

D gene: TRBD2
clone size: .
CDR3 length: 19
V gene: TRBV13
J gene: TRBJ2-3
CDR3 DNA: TGTGCCAGCAGCCTATCGGCAGGACTAGCGGGAGGAGGCACAGATACGCAGTATTTT
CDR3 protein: CASSLSAGLAGGGTDTQYF

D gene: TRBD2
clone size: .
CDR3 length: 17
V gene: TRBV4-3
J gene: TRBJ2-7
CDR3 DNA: TGCGCCAGCAGCCATCTCCCCCCTCTTAGCGGGAGCTACGAGCAGTACTTC
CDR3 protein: CASSHLPPLSGSYEQYF

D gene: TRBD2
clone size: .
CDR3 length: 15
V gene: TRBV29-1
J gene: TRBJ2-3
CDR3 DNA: TGCAGCGTGGGGACTAGCGAGATTTCGGCAGATACGCAGTATTTT
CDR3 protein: CSVGTSEISADTQYF

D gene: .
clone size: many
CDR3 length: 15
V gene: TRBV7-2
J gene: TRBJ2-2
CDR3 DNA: TGTGCCAGCAGCTTAGTGGTCCAGAACACCGGGGAGCTGTTTTTT
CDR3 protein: CASSLVVQNTGELFF

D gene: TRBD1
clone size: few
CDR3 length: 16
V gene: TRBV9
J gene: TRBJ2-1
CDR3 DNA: TGTGCCAGCAGCGTGGACCACAGGGGGCCCTGGGATGAGCAGTTCTTC
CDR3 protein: CASSVDHRGPWDEQFF